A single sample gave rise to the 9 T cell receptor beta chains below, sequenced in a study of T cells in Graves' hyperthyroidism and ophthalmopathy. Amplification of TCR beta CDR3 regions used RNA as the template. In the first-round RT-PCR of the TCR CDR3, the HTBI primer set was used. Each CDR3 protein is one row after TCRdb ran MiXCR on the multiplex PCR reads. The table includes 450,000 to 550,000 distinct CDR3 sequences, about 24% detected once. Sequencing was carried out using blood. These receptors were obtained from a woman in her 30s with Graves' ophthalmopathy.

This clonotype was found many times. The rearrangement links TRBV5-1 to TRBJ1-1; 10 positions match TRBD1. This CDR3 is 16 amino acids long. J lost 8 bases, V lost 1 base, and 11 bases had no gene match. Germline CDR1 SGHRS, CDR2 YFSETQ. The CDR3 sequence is CASSLRQGAIQMEAFF. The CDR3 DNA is TGCGCCAGCAGCTTGCGACAGGGGGCTATTCAGATGGAAGCTTTCTTT.

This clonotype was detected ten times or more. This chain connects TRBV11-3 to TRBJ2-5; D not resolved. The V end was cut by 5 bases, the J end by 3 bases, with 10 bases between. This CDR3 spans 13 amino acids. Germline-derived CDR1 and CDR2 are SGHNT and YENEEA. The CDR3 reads CASSHSWEETQYF. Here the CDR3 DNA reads TGTGCCAGCAGCCACTCGTGGGAAGAGACCCAGTACTTC.

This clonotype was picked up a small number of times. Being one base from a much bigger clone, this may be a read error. The CDR3 bases are TGCGCCAGCAGCTTTGAGGGGCGCCTAACTGAAGCTTTCTTT. Its protein is CASSFEGRLTEAFF. V and J are TRBV5-1 and TRBJ1-1; possible D gene TRBD1, 5 bases. The CDR3 has 14 residues. Germline V gene lookup returns CDR1 SGHRS and CDR2 YFSETQ. The V and J ends lost 2 bases and 5 bases respectively, with 13 bases between them.

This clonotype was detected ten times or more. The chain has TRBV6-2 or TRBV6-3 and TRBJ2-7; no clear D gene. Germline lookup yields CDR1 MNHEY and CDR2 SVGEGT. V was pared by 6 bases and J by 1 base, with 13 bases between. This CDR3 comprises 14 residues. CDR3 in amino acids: CASSRGPLSYEQYF. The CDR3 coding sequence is TGTGCCAGCAGCCGAGGACCGTTATCCTACGAGCAGTACTTC.

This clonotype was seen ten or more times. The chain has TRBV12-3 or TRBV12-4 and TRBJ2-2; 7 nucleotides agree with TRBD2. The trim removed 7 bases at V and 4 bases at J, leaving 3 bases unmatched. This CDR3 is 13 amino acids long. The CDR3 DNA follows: TGTGCCAGCACCAGCGGGGTCACCGGGGAGCTGTTTTTT. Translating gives CASTSGVTGELFF.

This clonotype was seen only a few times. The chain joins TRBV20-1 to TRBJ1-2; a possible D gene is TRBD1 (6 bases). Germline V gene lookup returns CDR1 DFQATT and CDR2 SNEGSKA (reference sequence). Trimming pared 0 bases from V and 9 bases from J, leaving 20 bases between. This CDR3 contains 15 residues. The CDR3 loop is CSARDIARGRGSYTF. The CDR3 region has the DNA TGCAGTGCTAGAGATATTGCGCGGGGGCGGGGGAGCTACACCTTC.

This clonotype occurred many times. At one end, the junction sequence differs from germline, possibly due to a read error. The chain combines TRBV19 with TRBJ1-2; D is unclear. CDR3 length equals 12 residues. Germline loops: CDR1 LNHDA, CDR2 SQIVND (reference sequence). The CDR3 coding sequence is TGTGCCAGTGGTATCGCGCCTTATGGCTACACCTTC. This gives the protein CASGIAPYGYTF.

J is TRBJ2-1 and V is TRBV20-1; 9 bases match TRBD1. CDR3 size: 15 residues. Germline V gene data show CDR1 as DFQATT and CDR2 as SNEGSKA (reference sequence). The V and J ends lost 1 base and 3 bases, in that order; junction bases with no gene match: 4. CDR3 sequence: CSARGGDRDYNEQFF. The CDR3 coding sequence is TGCAGTGCTAGAGGGGGGGACAGGGACTACAATGAGCAGTTCTTC.

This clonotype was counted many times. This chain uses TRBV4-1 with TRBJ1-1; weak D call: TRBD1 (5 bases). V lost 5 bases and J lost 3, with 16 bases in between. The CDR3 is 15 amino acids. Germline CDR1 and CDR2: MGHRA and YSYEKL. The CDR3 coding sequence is TGCGCCAGCAGCTATCCCGGGGGGAGGTACACTGAAGCTTTCTTT. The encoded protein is CASSYPGGRYTEAFF.